This is a list of T cell receptor beta chains from one sample in a study of blood T cell repertoires in COVID-19. Libraries were prepared by immunoSEQ multiplex PCR; TCRdb keeps only in-frame clonotypes and omits some of them. The data hold 85,000 to 110,000 clones, with approximately 88% observed a single time. Sequenced: peripheral blood. Source of these receptors: a human donor in a cohort sampled during active COVID-19. CDR3s include the opening cysteine and the closing phenylalanine or tryptophan. The D gene is left open where the match is weak. The listing skips clone size in some rows; elsewhere it reads once, few, many or a size class.

size	D	V	J	CDR3	DNA
NA	NA	TRBV12-3/TRBV12-4	TRBJ1-2	CASRRPGHHGYTF	TGTGCCAGCAGACGACCGGGACACCATGGCTACACCTTC
NA	NA	TRBV7-9	TRBJ2-5	CASSPRGAGEETQYF	TGTGCCAGCAGCCCCCGGGGTGCTGGGGAGGAGACCCAGTACTTC
NA	TRBD1	TRBV6-1	TRBJ1-1	CASSEWTGGNTEAFF	TGTGCCAGCAGTGAATGGACAGGAGGTAACACTGAAGCTTTCTTT
NA	NA	TRBV19	TRBJ2-7	CASSKARAAYEQYF	TGTGCCAGTAGTAAAGCCAGGGCGGCGTACGAGCAGTACTTC
once	TRBD1	TRBV4-1	TRBJ1-4	CASSLRDWDSFATNEKLFF	TGCGCCAGCAGCCTCCGGGATTGGGACAGCTTTGCAACTAATGAAAAACTGTTTTTT
NA	NA	TRBV10-3	TRBJ1-1	CAISERAGATEAFF	TGTGCCATCAGTGAGAGGGCAGGGGCCACTGAAGCTTTCTTT
NA	TRBD1	TRBV3-1/TRBV3-2	TRBJ1-1	CASSQTGGRTEAFF	TGTGCCAGCAGCCAGACAGGGGGTCGCACTGAAGCTTTCTTT
once	NA	TRBV3-1/TRBV3-2	TRBJ1-1	CASSQDRLRRTEAFF	TGTGCCAGCAGCCAAGATAGGTTACGCAGGACTGAAGCTTTCTTT
NA	TRBD1	TRBV9	TRBJ1-2	CASSPQTGGPRGYTF	TGTGCCAGCAGCCCCCAGACAGGGGGCCCCCGGGGCTACACCTTC
NA	NA	TRBV2	TRBJ1-4	CASSPRTGNEKLFF	TGTGCCAGCAGTCCCCGGACGGGGAATGAAAAACTGTTTTTT
NA	TRBD2	TRBV29-1	TRBJ2-3	CSVAGSFTDTQYF	TGCAGCGTAGCGGGGTCATTCACAGATACGCAGTATTTT
NA	TRBD2	TRBV3-1/TRBV3-2	TRBJ2-1	CASSQAGSGSLYNEQFF	TGTGCCAGCAGCCAAGCGGGTAGCGGGTCCCTCTACAATGAGCAGTTCTTC
NA	NA	TRBV10-3	TRBJ1-2	CAITQQGPYGYTF	TGTGCCATCACTCAACAGGGACCCTATGGCTACACCTTC
NA	TRBD1	TRBV9	TRBJ2-3	CASSVQIGTGTDTQYF	TGTGCCAGCAGCGTACAAATTGGGACAGGCACAGATACGCAGTATTTT
NA	NA	TRBV7-9	TRBJ2-7	CASSLARGLTYEQYF	TGTGCCAGCAGCTTAGCGCGGGGCCTAACCTACGAGCAGTACTTC
NA	TRBD1	TRBV15	TRBJ2-1	CATSRDPGGSYNEQFF	TGTGCCACCAGCAGAGACCCAGGGGGCTCCTACAATGAGCAGTTCTTC
NA	NA	TRBV5-1	TRBJ2-2	CASSPERGNGELFF	TGCGCCAGCAGCCCGGAGAGGGGGAACGGGGAGCTGTTTTTT
NA	NA	TRBV5-4	TRBJ1-2	CASSSRGQLLYGYTF	TGTGCCAGCAGCTCAAGAGGACAACTACTCTATGGCTACACCTTC
NA	TRBD2	TRBV9	TRBJ2-1	CASSSWLAGGRDEQFF	TGTGCCAGCAGCTCCTGGCTAGCGGGGGGTAGGGATGAGCAGTTCTTC
NA	TRBD2	TRBV9	TRBJ2-5	CASSVGAGGQQETQYF	TGTGCCAGCAGCGTAGGGGCGGGGGGACAACAAGAGACCCAGTACTTC
NA	NA	TRBV6-5	TRBJ2-7	CASRQGTGVYEQYF	TGTGCCAGCAGACAAGGGACGGGGGTCTACGAGCAGTACTTC
NA	TRBD1	TRBV6-5	TRBJ2-3	CASSRDREDTQYF	TGTGCCAGCAGCCGGGACAGGGAAGATACGCAGTATTTT